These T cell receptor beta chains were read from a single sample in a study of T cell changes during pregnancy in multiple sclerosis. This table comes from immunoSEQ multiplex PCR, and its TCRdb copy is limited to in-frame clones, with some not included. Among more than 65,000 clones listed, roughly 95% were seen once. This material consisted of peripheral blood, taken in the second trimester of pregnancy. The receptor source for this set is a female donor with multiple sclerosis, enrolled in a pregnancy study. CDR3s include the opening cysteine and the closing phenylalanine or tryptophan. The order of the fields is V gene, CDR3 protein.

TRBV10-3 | CAISVGGQETQYF
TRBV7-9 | CASSLGTSVVTDTQYF
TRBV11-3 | CASRSGLNTGELFF
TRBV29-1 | CSAGLSSYNEQFF
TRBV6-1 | CASILIQGAGNTIYF
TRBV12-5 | CASGFRATSGNTIYF
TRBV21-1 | CASSKRLAEGNEQFF
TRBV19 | CASSINSHTDTQYF
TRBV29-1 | CSTGTGGYNEQFF
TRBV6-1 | CASSPPTVNTEAFF
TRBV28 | CASTKPPAGGYEQYF
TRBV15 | CATSTDGSEWNTQYF
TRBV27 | CASSTRQGDFYGYTF
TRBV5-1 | CASSLEGARAEAFF
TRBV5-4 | CASSLGGGADTQYF
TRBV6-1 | CASSVRTGARDPPVYEQYF
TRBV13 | CASSLVAGDLQYEQYF
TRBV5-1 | CASSLTVTGELFF
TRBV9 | CASSGGSGRVGEQFF
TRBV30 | CACTGRGGTFF
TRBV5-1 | CASSVSPGYEQYF
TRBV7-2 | CASSLGLAGATGQETQYF
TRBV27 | CASSLSQQGTTNEKLFF
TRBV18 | CASSSGQGYTF
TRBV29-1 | CSVVRQSYEQYF